The rows below give T cell receptor beta chains drawn from one sample of a study of shared clonotypes between healthy human individuals. Sequencing used immunoSEQ multiplex PCR; TCRdb keeps in-frame clones, though not all of them. The table lists around 1,100,000 clones, 70% to 85% of them singletons. Sequenced: memory CD4+ T cells from PBMCs. These receptors were taken from a man aged 18 to 35 in good health. Some clones in this sample may be carry-over from other donors' samples. Each CDR3 is given with its conserved first and last residue. The order of the fields is V gene, CDR3 length, clone size, D gene, J gene, CDR3 protein, CDR3 DNA. D genes are given only for firm matches. Clone size is stated in some rows and not others, as once, few, many or a class when expanded.

>TRBV5-1|13|-|-|TRBJ1-4
CASRDSLDEKLFF
TGCGCCAGCAGGGACAGCTTAGATGAAAAACTGTTTTTT
>TRBV5-1|18|-|TRBD2|TRBJ2-5
CASSPRFPAGGPRETQYF
TGCGCCAGCAGCCCCCGATTTCCAGCGGGAGGGCCCAGAGAGACCCAGTACTTC
>TRBV29-1|15|-|TRBD2|TRBJ2-1
CSVRGGRAAYNEQFF
TGCAGCGTTCGGGGCGGGAGGGCCGCCTACAATGAGCAGTTCTTC
>TRBV28|15|once|-|TRBJ2-7
CASSLESPAGAEQYF
TGTGCCAGCAGTTTAGAGTCCCCAGCCGGGGCCGAGCAGTACTTC
>TRBV29-1|15|once|-|TRBJ2-2
CSVALGSSNHGELFF
TGCAGCGTTGCGTTGGGTTCCAGCAACCACGGGGAGCTGTTTTTT
>TRBV19|14|few|TRBD1|TRBJ1-1
CASSIRGRGIRAFF
TGTGCCAGTAGTATCAGGGGGCGCGGCATACGAGCTTTCTTT
>TRBV7-9|15|-|-|TRBJ1-4
CASSLGSGTGEKLFF
TGTGCCAGCAGCTTAGGGTCGGGGACTGGTGAAAAACTGTTTTTT
>TRBV30|12|-|-|TRBJ1-3
CAWTAAGNTIYF
TGTGCCTGGACCGCCGCTGGAAACACCATATATTTT
>TRBV11-2|15|-|TRBD1|TRBJ1-3
CASSPLRQGKNTIYF
TGTGCCAGCAGCCCCCTTAGACAGGGTAAAAACACCATATATTTT
>TRBV4-2|17|once|TRBD2|TRBJ2-5
CASRRGFGGRARETQYF
TGTGCCAGCAGGCGGGGGTTCGGTGGGAGGGCCCGGGAGACCCAGTACTTC